The 24 T cell receptor beta chains reported below all come from one sample, sequenced in a study of cytomegalovirus exposure and HLA in healthy donors. It was with 60 Vbeta and 13 Jbeta primers that the PCR ran. The repertoire was sequenced with immunoSEQ multiplex PCR; TCRdb's copy has only in-frame clones and lacks some. The sample consists of about 130,000 clones, around 83% of them appearing once. Material for sequencing was PBMCs. These receptors came from a girl under 10 years old in good health and CMV-seronegative.

J is TRBJ1-1 and V is TRBV2, with 8 bases identical to TRBD1. V was pared by 6 bases and J by 5 bases, with 8 bases of the junction left unmatched. The CDR3 totals 14 residues. CDR1 SNHLY and CDR2 FYNNEI come from the germline V gene. CDR3 bases: TGTGCCAGCAGCGCCGGGACAGGAGGGACTGAAGCTTTCTTT. As protein: CASSAGTGGTEAFF.

The chain is built from TRBV27 and TRBJ1-3, with D possibly TRBD1 on 5 matching bases. V was pared by 4 bases and J by 0 bases, with 10 bases between. From germline, CDR1 is MNHEY and CDR2 SMNVEV (reference sequence). This CDR3 region has 15 residues. This chain's CDR3 is CASSSGGNSGNTIYF. The DNA of the CDR3 is TGTGCCAGCAGTTCGGGGGGAAACTCTGGAAACACCATATATTTT.

This clone was observed a handful of times. The chain uses TRBV2 and TRBJ1-5, with 7 positions matching TRBD1. The CDR3 is 16 residues long. CDR1 is SNHLY, CDR2 FYNNEI, per germline. After removal of 2 bases from V and 6 bases from J, the junction contained 10 bases not matched to a gene. CDR3 region: CASSETGAESVQPQHF. DNA of the CDR3: TGTGCCAGCAGTGAAACAGGGGCCGAGAGCGTTCAGCCCCAGCATTTT.

The V call is TRBV10-1, the J call TRBJ2-7, with TRBD1 identical over 7 bases. The CDR3 length is 13 residues. Germline CDR1 reads WNHNN; CDR2 reads SYGVQD (reference sequence). With V trimmed by 10 bases and J by 3 bases, 9 bases remained unmatched. Here the CDR3 DNA reads TGCGCCAACGAAATAAGGGACAGCTACGAGCAGTACTTC. It is translated as CANEIRDSYEQYF.

This chain uses TRBV5-5 with TRBJ2-1; 9 bases align to TRBD1. This CDR3 region has 15 residues. The germline V gene encodes CDR1 SGHKS and CDR2 YYEKEE (reference sequence). Unmatched junction bases numbered 6, after V lost 4 bases and J lost 4 bases. The CDR3 loop is CASSRPGQGYNEQFF. The CDR3 DNA follows: TGTGCCAGCAGCCGTCCGGGACAGGGTTACAATGAGCAGTTCTTC.

This rearrangement joins TRBV7-2 to TRBJ2-1, with 7 bases lining up with TRBD2. The CDR3 is made up of 15 amino acids. J was trimmed by 5 bases and V by 6 bases; bases with no gene match: 10. Germline values: CDR1 SGHTA, CDR2 FQGNSA. Written as DNA, the CDR3 is TGTGCCAGCAGTACCTGGGAGGGCTACGACAATGAGCAGTTCTTC. The encoded protein is CASSTWEGYDNEQFF.

The chain combines TRBV7-6 with TRBJ1-1; 9 nucleotides align to TRBD1. The V gene end was trimmed by 3 bases and the J gene end by 5 bases; junction bases not matched to a gene: 7. Germline CDR1 is SGHVS and CDR2 is FNYEAQ. The CDR3 is 15 residues long. This CDR3 is CASSLVTGGKTEAFF. The CDR3, as DNA: TGTGCCAGCAGCTTGGTCACAGGGGGCAAGACTGAAGCTTTCTTT.

The J gene is TRBJ2-7, the V gene TRBV10-1; TRBD2 agrees at 7 bases. From germline, CDR1 is WNHNN and CDR2 SYGVQD (reference sequence). The CDR3 totals 14 residues. V was pared by 3 bases and J by 2 bases, with 4 bases of the junction left unmatched. The CDR3 DNA reads as TGCGCCAGCAGTGAAGAGCGGGACCCCTACGAGCAGTACTTC. Translation gives CASSEERDPYEQYF.

This chain connects TRBV7-9 to TRBJ1-2; TRBD1 might be the D (5 bases). Germline V lookup: CDR1 SEHNR, CDR2 FQNEAQ (reference sequence). This CDR3 has 11 amino acids. CDR3 in amino acids: CSSDNNYGYTF. CDR3 sequence (DNA): TGTTCTTCGGACAACAACTATGGCTACACCTTC.

The chain joins TRBV5-1 to TRBJ2-3; 16 nucleotides match TRBD2. The CDR3 is made up of 19 amino acids. Looked up from germline, CDR1 is SGHRS and CDR2 is YFSETQ. The junction had 8 bases not matched to a gene; V was cut back by 4 bases and J by 0 bases. CDR3 bases: TGCGCCAGCAGCAGCGGGACTAGCGGGAGGGCCTTGAGCACAGATACGCAGTATTTT. Protein: CASSSGTSGRALSTDTQYF.

V gene TRBV28 combines with J gene TRBJ2-5, with D possibly being TRBD2 (6 bases). Germline V CDR1 and CDR2: MDHEN, SYDVKM. V was clipped by 3 bases and J by 4 bases, with 12 bases between them. This CDR3 is 14 amino acids long. The CDR3 nucleotides are TGTGCCAGCAGTTTGCCGGGACTGCCAGAGACCCAGTACTTC. Translation: CASSLPGLPETQYF.

The rearrangement links TRBV25-1 to TRBJ1-1; 10 bases align to TRBD1. Germline trimming cut 7 bases from V and 5 bases from J; bases unmatched to any gene: 4. In germline, CDR1 is MGHDK, CDR2 SYGVNS. CDR3 size: 13 residues. The CDR3 spells CASKGQGNTEAFF. The CDR3 nucleotides are TGTGCCAGCAAGGGACAGGGGAATACTGAAGCTTTCTTT.

J is TRBJ2-7 and V is TRBV30; 9 positions match TRBD1. V lost 1 base to trimming and J lost 5 bases; unmatched junction nucleotides: 6. The CDR3 extends over 14 amino acids. The germline CDR1 and CDR2 sequences are GTSNPN and SVGIG (reference sequence). The CDR3 DNA follows: TGTGCCTGGAGTGACCAACAGGGGGCACACGAGCAGTACTTC. Translating it yields CAWSDQQGAHEQYF.

This clone has a handful of counts. V usage is TRBV5-1 and J usage is TRBJ1-1; 9 bases are shared with TRBD1. Germline CDR1 is SGHRS and CDR2 is YFSETQ. Trimming cost V 1 base and J 2 bases; bases outside gene matches: 3. The CDR3 consists of 15 residues. The chain's CDR3 is CASSLRTGDNTEAFF. CDR3 in DNA: TGCGCCAGCAGCTTGAGGACAGGGGACAACACTGAAGCTTTCTTT. Supplemented by reference TRBV5-1 and TRBJ1-1, the full variable domain reads KAGVTQTPRYLIKTRGQQVTLSCSPISGHRSVSWYQQTPGQGLQFLFEYFSETQRNKGNFPGRFSGRQFSNSRSEMNVSTLELGDSALYLCASSLRTGDNTEAFFGQGTRLTVV.

CDR3 residues: CASRVDRATEAFF. CDR3 sequence (DNA): TGCGCCAGCAGAGTTGACAGGGCAACTGAAGCTTTCTTT. The rearrangement links TRBV10-1 to TRBJ1-1; 7 bases are shared with TRBD1. This CDR3 has 13 residues. Germline loops: CDR1 WNHNN, CDR2 SYGVQD (reference sequence). J gave up 5 bases and V 6 bases, and 6 bases lay outside the gene matches.

The rearrangement links TRBV28 to TRBJ2-3; the match to TRBD2 covers 9 bases. V trimming: 6 bases; J trimming: 4 bases; junction bases outside the gene matches: 20. This CDR3 comprises 19 residues. Germline assignment: CDR1 MDHEN and CDR2 SYDVKM. The CDR3 region is CASRSIWEYVREGPDTQYF. DNA for the CDR3: TGTGCCAGCAGAAGCATATGGGAGTACGTGCGGGAGGGCCCAGATACGCAGTATTTT.

In this sample, this clone turned up once. This chain uses TRBV10-3 with TRBJ2-2; 15 bases fit TRBD2. Germline loops: CDR1 ENHRY, CDR2 SYGVKD. This CDR3 has 18 residues. J gave up 0 bases and V 6 bases, and 5 bases lay outside the gene matches. CDR3 protein: CAISSGTSGGTNTGELFF. For the CDR3, the DNA is TGTGCCATCAGCTCCGGGACTAGCGGGGGGACGAACACCGGGGAGCTGTTTTTT.

This chain connects TRBV6-1 to TRBJ2-5; 11 bases agree with TRBD1. The CDR3 consists of 15 residues. The ends lost 5 bases at V and 5 bases at J; junction bases unmatched: 7. CDR1 is MNHNS and CDR2 is SASEGT in the germline V gene. The CDR3 reads CASSKGQGVIETQYF. CDR3 in DNA: TGTGCCAGCAGTAAGGGACAGGGGGTGATTGAGACCCAGTACTTC.

This chain connects TRBV7-2 to TRBJ2-7; 8 bases align to TRBD2. Germline CDR1 and CDR2: SGHTA and FQGNSA. The V segment lost 5 bases and the J segment 1 base; nucleotides outside the gene matches: 7. The CDR3 has 15 amino acids. The chain's CDR3 is CASSLTSGYSYEQYF. For the CDR3, the DNA is TGTGCCAGCAGCCTCACTAGCGGATATTCCTACGAGCAGTACTTC. Filled out from reference TRBV7-2 and TRBJ2-7, the complete variable domain reads GAGVSQSPSNKVTEKGKDVELRCDPISGHTALYWYRQSLGQGLEFLIYFQGNSAPDKSGLPSDRFSAERTGGSVSTLTIQRTQQEDSAVYLCASSLTSGYSYEQYFGPGTRLTVT.

The chain uses TRBV30 and TRBJ1-5, with 7 positions matching TRBD1. The J segment lost 1 base and the V segment lost 0 bases, leaving 3 bases of the junction unmatched. The length of the CDR3 is 15 residues. Looked up from germline, CDR1 is GTSNPN and CDR2 is SVGIG (reference sequence). This CDR3 is CAWSVGGNSNQPQHF. In nucleotides, the CDR3 is TGTGCCTGGAGTGTAGGGGGCAACAGCAATCAGCCCCAGCATTTT. Based on the CDR3 plus reference TRBV30 and TRBJ1-5, the full variable domain is SQTIHQWPATLVQPVGSPLSLECTVEGTSNPNLYWYRQAAGRGLQLLFYSVGIGQISSEVPQNLSASRPQDRQFILSSKKLLLSDSGFYLCAWSVGGNSNQPQHFGDGTRLSIL.

The V call is TRBV19, the J call TRBJ2-2, with 9 bases identical to TRBD2. The trim removed 10 bases at V and 1 base at J, leaving 10 bases unmatched. The germline V gene has CDR1 LNHDA and CDR2 SQIVND (reference sequence). CDR3 length equals 16 residues. CDR3 sequence: CATRTNSGGNTGELFF. In nucleotides, the CDR3 is TGTGCCACCCGAACAAATAGCGGGGGGAACACCGGGGAGCTGTTTTTT.

The chain combines TRBV27 with TRBJ1-1; D uncertain. This CDR3 has 11 residues. Germline V gene data show CDR1 as MNHEY and CDR2 as SMNVEV (reference sequence). Trimming left V 6 bases short and J 8 bases short, with 10 bases between. This CDR3 reads CASRVATEAFF. DNA of the CDR3: TGTGCCAGCAGGGTGGCCACCGAAGCTTTCTTT.

V and J are TRBV9 and TRBJ2-3; no clear D. The V and J ends lost 2 bases and 6 bases respectively, with 13 bases between them. Germline loops: CDR1 SGDLS, CDR2 YYNGEE. The CDR3 is made up of 14 amino acids. The CDR3: CASSVSLTPDTQYF. The CDR3 nucleotides read TGTGCCAGCAGCGTCTCTCTGACACCGGATACGCAGTATTTT. The full variable domain, rest sourced from reference TRBV9 and TRBJ2-3, is DSGVTQTPKHLITATGQRVTLRCSPRSGDLSVYWYQQSLDQGLQFLIQYYNGEERAKGNILERFSAQQFPDLHSELNLSSLELGDSALYFCASSVSLTPDTQYFGPGTRLTVL.

The chain employs TRBV7-2 and TRBJ1-1, with unresolved D. V shed 10 bases and J shed 7 bases, with 13 bases lying between them. The CDR3 runs 11 residues. Germline loops: CDR1 SGHTA, CDR2 FQGNSA. The chain's CDR3 is CAIRSGLEAFF. The DNA of the CDR3 is TGTGCCATCAGAAGTGGACTTGAAGCTTTCTTT. Drawing the rest from reference TRBV7-2 and TRBJ1-1, the complete variable domain is GAGVSQSPSNKVTEKGKDVELRCDPISGHTALYWYRQSLGQGLEFLIYFQGNSAPDKSGLPSDRFSAERTGGSVSTLTIQRTQQEDSAVYLCAIRSGLEAFFGQGTRLTVV.